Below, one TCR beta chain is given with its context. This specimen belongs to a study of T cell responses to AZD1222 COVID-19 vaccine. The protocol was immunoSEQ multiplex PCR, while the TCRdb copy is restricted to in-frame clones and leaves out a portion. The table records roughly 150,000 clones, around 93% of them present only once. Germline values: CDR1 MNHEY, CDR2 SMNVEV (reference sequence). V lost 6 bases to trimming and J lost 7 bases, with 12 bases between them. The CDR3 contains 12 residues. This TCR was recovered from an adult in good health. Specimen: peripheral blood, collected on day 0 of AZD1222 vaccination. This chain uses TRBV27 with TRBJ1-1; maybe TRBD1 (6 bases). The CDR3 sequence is CASRTGRGEAFF. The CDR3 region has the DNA TGTGCCAGCAGGACAGGTCGGGGTGAAGCTTTCTTT.